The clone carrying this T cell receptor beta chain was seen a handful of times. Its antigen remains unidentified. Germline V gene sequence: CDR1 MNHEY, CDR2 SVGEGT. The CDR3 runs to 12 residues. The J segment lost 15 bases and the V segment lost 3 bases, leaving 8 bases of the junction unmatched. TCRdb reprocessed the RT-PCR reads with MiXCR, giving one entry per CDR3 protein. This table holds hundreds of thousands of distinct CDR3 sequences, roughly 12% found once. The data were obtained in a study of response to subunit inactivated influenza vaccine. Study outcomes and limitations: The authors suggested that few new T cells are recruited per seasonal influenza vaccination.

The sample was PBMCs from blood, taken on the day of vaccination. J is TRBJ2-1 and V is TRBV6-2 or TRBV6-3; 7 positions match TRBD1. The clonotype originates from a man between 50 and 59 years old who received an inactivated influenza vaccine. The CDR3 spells CASSYTTGWPFF. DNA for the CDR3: TGTGCCAGCAGTTATACGACAGGGTGGCCGTTCTTC.